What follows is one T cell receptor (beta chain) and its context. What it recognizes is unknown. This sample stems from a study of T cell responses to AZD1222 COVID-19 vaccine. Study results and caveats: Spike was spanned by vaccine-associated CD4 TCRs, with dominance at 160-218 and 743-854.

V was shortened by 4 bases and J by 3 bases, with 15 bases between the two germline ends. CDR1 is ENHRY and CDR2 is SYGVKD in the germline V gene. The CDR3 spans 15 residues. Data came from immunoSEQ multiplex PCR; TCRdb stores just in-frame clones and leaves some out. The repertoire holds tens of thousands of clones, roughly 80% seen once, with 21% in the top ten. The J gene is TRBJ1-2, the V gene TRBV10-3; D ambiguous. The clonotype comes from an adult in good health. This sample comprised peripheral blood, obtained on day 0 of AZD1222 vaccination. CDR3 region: CAISGGGVRHYGYTF. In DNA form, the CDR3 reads TGTGCCATCAGTGGTGGTGGGGTTAGACACTATGGCTACACCTTC.